This T cell receptor (beta chain) is drawn from a study of T cells in tumors after PD-1 blockade. Overall study context: Each patient got pembrolizumab 200 mg every 3 weeks or cemiplimab 350 mg every 2 weeks.

Profiled with immunoSEQ multiplex PCR; TCRdb holds only in-frame clones, not every one. The sample contains 14,000 to 15,000 clones, roughly 87% of which appear only once. The CDR3 is made up of 14 amino acids. Trimming removed 5 bases at V and 0 bases at J, with 11 bases between. Germline CDR1 is SGHRS and CDR2 is YFSETQ. This chain connects TRBV5-1 to TRBJ1-2; no definite D call. The source is a human donor with basal cell carcinoma. Here the sequenced sample was PBMCs, taken after anti-PD-1 treatment. The CDR3 is CASSRTVANYGYTF. CDR3 in DNA: TGCGCCAGCAGTCGGACCGTGGCTAACTATGGCTACACCTTC.